This T cell receptor (beta chain) was found in a study of blood T cells in healthy people across ages. Turning to this clonotype: Its antigen is unidentified.

Alongside a J-beta primer mix, a sample-barcoded 5' primer served in a second PCR lasting 7 to 11 cycles. Using its own MiXCR run on the 5' RACE reads, TCRdb lists one record per CDR3 protein. This sample has about 1.4 million distinct CDR3 sequences; 59% occur once, and the top ten carry over 6.5%. Study-level points and caveats: A roughly linear age-dependent decrease characterized TCR beta diversity per million T cells. Relative to aged donors, long-lived donors carried more naive CD4+ cells and displayed higher diversity.

Each donor was a healthy Caucasian individual from Russia, aged 6 to 90. Every sample had a minimum of 6.5 million PBMCs isolated. The germline V and J ends were trimmed by 0 bases and 6 bases, with 15 bases remaining between them. Germline V CDR1 and CDR2: LGHNA, YSLEER. The CDR3 runs to 16 residues. Material for sequencing was blood. This clonotype was sampled from a man aged 18 to 30 in good health. The chain has TRBV4-3 and TRBJ2-1; either TRBD1 or TRBD2 may fit D (6 bases each). The CDR3 loop reads CASSQDTGGRSNEQFF. The CDR3 DNA sequence: TGCGCCAGCAGCCAAGATACCGGGGGCCGCAGCAATGAGCAGTTCTTC.